One and the same sample provided the 21 T cell receptor beta chains below, sequenced in a study of shared clonotypes between healthy human individuals (dated by TCRdb to between 2020 and 2021). For the CD8 naive samples, CD45RO-negative cells were positively selected for CCR7, yielding a CD45RA+CCR7+ population from which TemRA cells were excluded. The library was obtained by the immunoSEQ multiplex PCR assay. Held by TCRdb, this immuneACCESS table contains in-frame sequences only and omits some clones. Under half of the omission traces to an unresolved V gene where checked; the cause of the rest is unknown. Across this sample there are some 2.1 million clones, with around 93% seen only once. The ten largest clones take up less than 2% of the sample. The sample taken for sequencing was naive CD8+ T cells from PBMCs. The meaning of the sample's cell subset or site label: CD45RA+CCR7+. These receptors were taken from a man between 18 and 29 years old in good health. Some clones in this sample may be carry-over from other donors' samples.

The genes are TRBV29-1 and TRBJ1-2, with D perhaps TRBD1 (5 bases). The germline gives CDR1 SQVTM, CDR2 ANQGSEA. The V gene lost 6 bases and the J gene lost 5 bases, with 13 bases spanning the gap. This CDR3 contains 12 residues. CDR3 amino acids: CSVGASMYGYTF. The CDR3 DNA follows: TGCAGCGTCGGGGCCAGCATGTATGGCTACACCTTC.

The chain links TRBV7-9 to TRBJ1-2; TRBD1 is a possible D gene (5 bases). V was trimmed by 4 bases and J by 4 bases, leaving 25 bases between them. CDR3 size: 18 residues. Germline CDR1 is SEHNR and CDR2 is FQNEAQ (reference sequence). CDR3 amino acids: CASSYLTDLNRLSYGYTF. CDR3 DNA: TGTGCCAGCAGCTATCTGACAGATCTGAATCGGCTAAGCTATGGCTACACCTTC.

The chain combines TRBV4-3 with TRBJ2-1; 11 bases line up with TRBD2. Germline CDR1 and CDR2: LGHNA and YSLEER. Trimming at V came to 0 bases and at J to 8 bases, leaving 9 bases not matched to a gene. This CDR3 contains 17 residues. The CDR3 nucleotides are TGCGCCAGCAGCCAAGATCTAACTAGCGGGAGTATCTATGAGCAGTTCTTC. Translation gives CASSQDLTSGSIYEQFF.

The J gene is TRBJ2-7, the V gene TRBV29-1; 8 bases agree with TRBD2. Germline V lookup: CDR1 SQVTM, CDR2 ANQGSEA. The CDR3 is made up of 12 amino acids. Losses at the gene ends were 2 bases for V and 4 bases for J; bases not matched to a gene: 1. The CDR3 here is CSVESGRYEQYF. The DNA for the CDR3 is TGCAGCGTTGAAAGCGGGAGATACGAGCAGTACTTC.

The chain joins TRBV4-1 to TRBJ1-3; D not certain. The CDR3 spans 15 residues. V was trimmed by 1 base and J by 4 bases, leaving 11 bases between them. Germline CDR1 reads MGHRA; CDR2 reads YSYEKL. CDR3 region: CASSQGRPRGNTIYF. CDR3 coding DNA: TGCGCCAGCAGCCAAGGCCGTCCCAGGGGAAACACCATATATTTT.

The V and J genes are TRBV20-1 and TRBJ1-2; no reliable D call. Germline CDR1 DFQATT, CDR2 SNEGSKA (reference sequence). V lost 1 base and J lost 8, with 8 bases in between. The CDR3 totals 11 residues. In nucleotides, the CDR3 is TGCAGTGCTAGAGCGGCATTGGGCTACACCTTC. Its translation: CSARAALGYTF.

J is TRBJ2-7 and V is TRBV5-5; D not certain. The CDR3 covers 11 residues. Trimming stripped 3 bases from V and 6 bases from J, with 7 bases between. Germline V gene sequence: CDR1 SGHKS, CDR2 YYEKEE (reference sequence). CDR3: CASSWGGEQYF. CDR3 in DNA: TGTGCCAGCAGCTGGGGTGGCGAGCAGTACTTC.

DNA of the CDR3: TGCAGCGTTGAAACCCAGGGGGCATCCTACAATGAGCAGTTCTTC. Translation: CSVETQGASYNEQFF. The chain combines TRBV29-1 with TRBJ2-1; 8 bases agree with TRBD1. The germline CDR1 and CDR2 sequences are SQVTM and ANQGSEA. The CDR3 loop spans 15 amino acids. With V trimmed by 2 bases and J by 1 base, 4 bases remained unmatched.

This clone came up a few times. This chain links TRBV7-9 with TRBJ2-7; 10 nucleotides line up with TRBD1. Trimming removed 4 bases from V and 2 bases from J; junction bases left unmatched: 11. The CDR3 runs 17 residues. Germline V lookup: CDR1 SEHNR, CDR2 FQNEAQ (reference sequence). The CDR3 reads CASSSDRGSSPAYEQYF. The CDR3, as DNA: TGTGCCAGCAGCTCGGACAGGGGGTCAAGTCCTGCCTACGAGCAGTACTTC.

The rearrangement links TRBV6-5 to TRBJ2-1; D is possibly TRBD2 (6 bases). Trimming took 0 bases from V and 7 from J, leaving 16 bases between them. CDR3 size: 16 residues. Germline V gives CDR1 MNHEY, CDR2 SVGAGI. CDR3 sequence (DNA): TGTGCCAGCAGTTACTCGGCGGAGGGCCCCATTAATGAGCAGTTCTTC. Protein sequence: CASSYSAEGPINEQFF.

Details on this clone: This same CDR3 is encoded by further DNA sequences in the sample. V and J are TRBV28 and TRBJ2-2; a weak D match, TRBD2 (5 bases). The ends were cut back, 5 bases at V and 7 bases at J, with 17 bases in the middle. Germline CDR1 MDHEN, CDR2 SYDVKM. The CDR3 covers 15 residues. CDR3 amino acids: CASSRVRELGGELFF. The DNA of the CDR3 is TGTGCCAGCAGTCGAGTAAGGGAGTTGGGCGGGGAGCTGTTTTTT.

The chain has TRBV6-5 and TRBJ2-7; D is uncertain. The CDR3 loop spans 15 amino acids. V was cut by 0 bases and J by 3 bases, with 12 bases left in between. Germline V gene lookup returns CDR1 MNHEY and CDR2 SVGAGI. The chain's CDR3 is CASSYSIGSNYEQYF. DNA of the CDR3: TGTGCCAGCAGTTACTCGATTGGCTCGAACTACGAGCAGTACTTC.

This clone has a handful of counts. The J gene is TRBJ1-1, the V gene TRBV4-2; the D is unclear. This CDR3 is 13 amino acids long. V was trimmed by 0 bases and J by 4 bases, leaving 6 bases between them. From germline, CDR1 is LGHNA and CDR2 YNFKEQ. The chain's CDR3 is CASSQEEGTEAFF. The DNA for the CDR3 is TGTGCCAGCAGCCAAGAGGAGGGCACTGAAGCTTTCTTT.

V and J are TRBV5-1 and TRBJ2-1; 8 bases map to TRBD1. V lost 1 base to trimming and J lost 5 bases; unmatched junction nucleotides: 11. Germline lookup yields CDR1 SGHRS and CDR2 YFSETQ. The length of the CDR3 is 17 residues. The CDR3 nucleotides read TGCGCCAGCAGCTTGTGGGGAGGACAGGGTCCCGACAATGAGCAGTTCTTC. As protein: CASSLWGGQGPDNEQFF.

The chain is built from TRBV4-1 and TRBJ1-4, with 9 positions matching TRBD1. The CDR3 is 15 amino acids. Germline values: CDR1 MGHRA, CDR2 YSYEKL. Unmatched junction bases numbered 2, after V lost 4 bases and J lost 2 bases. The chain's CDR3 is CASSPTGGTNEKLFF. CDR3 nucleotides: TGCGCCAGCAGCCCGACAGGGGGGACTAATGAAAAACTGTTTTTT.

This clone was counted between two and nine times. This chain links TRBV6-5 with TRBJ1-5, with D possibly being TRBD1 (6 bases). V was cut by 4 bases and J by 6 bases, with 10 bases left in between. CDR1 and CDR2 from the germline V gene are MNHEY and SVGAGI. The CDR3 spans 13 residues. CDR3 in DNA: TGTGCCAGCAGTTTCGACAGGACTCAGCCCCAGCATTTT. Protein: CASSFDRTQPQHF.

With regard to this clone: The same CDR3 also results from other DNA sequences found in this sample. This sequence joins TRBV18 and TRBJ2-3; D is perhaps TRBD2 (5 bases). The CDR3 runs to 15 residues. Germline V gene data show CDR1 as KGHSH and CDR2 as LQKENI. Trimming removed 3 bases from V and 1 base from J, with 11 bases in between. The CDR3 spells CASSPSASRTDTQYF. CDR3 DNA sequence: TGTGCCAGCTCACCTTCGGCTAGCCGCACAGATACGCAGTATTTT.

The CDR3 DNA follows: TGTGCCTGGAGTGCGGAACTAGCGGGCGAAGAGACCCAGTACTTC. Amino acid sequence: CAWSAELAGEETQYF. The chain employs TRBV30 and TRBJ2-5, with 9 bases that match TRBD2. V dropped 1 base and J dropped 3; count of bases not matched to a gene: 6. The CDR3 spans 15 residues. Germline lookup yields CDR1 GTSNPN and CDR2 SVGIG (reference sequence).

CDR3 sequence: CASSWAGVKDTQYF. The CDR3 DNA follows: TGTGCCAGCAGTTGGGCGGGAGTAAAGGATACGCAGTATTTT. This sequence joins TRBV6-6 and TRBJ2-3; 7 bases map to TRBD2. V dropped 4 bases and J dropped 6; count of bases not matched to a gene: 7. Germline lookup yields CDR1 MNHNY and CDR2 SVGAGI (reference sequence). The CDR3 sequence is 14 residues long.

The chain carries TRBV11-2 and TRBJ2-5; D is unclear. This CDR3 has 13 amino acids. Germline CDR1 and CDR2: SGHAT and FQNNGV. The V gene lost 5 bases and the J gene lost 10 bases, with 17 bases spanning the gap. The CDR3 loop is CASSRAIGERQYF. As DNA, the CDR3 is TGTGCCAGCAGCCGGGCCATCGGAGAACGCCAGTACTTC.

This chain joins TRBV11-1 and TRBJ2-7; 9 bases agree with TRBD2. Trimming cost V 1 base and J 5 bases; bases outside gene matches: 9. Germline V CDR1 and CDR2: SGHAT, FQDESV (reference sequence). The CDR3 is made up of 16 amino acids. CDR3 sequence (DNA): TGTGCCAGCAGCTTAGGGCCTAGCGGGGAAGGTCACGAGCAGTACTTC. It encodes CASSLGPSGEGHEQYF.